A single sample is the source of the 28 T cell receptor beta chains below, sequenced in a study of CD8 T cells in ankylosing spondylitis. TCRdb used MiXCR to reprocess the 5' RACE reads, holding one entry per CDR3 protein. This table has tens of thousands of distinct CDR3 sequences, about 6.8% appearing once. The sequencing input was blood, either unsorted or a sorted T cell fraction (not recorded which). The origin of the receptors is a male donor with ankylosing spondylitis or in good health (not recorded which).

This clonotype was observed many times. This chain connects TRBV28 to TRBJ2-5; D gene unclear. The CDR3 runs 13 residues. Germline V gene data show CDR1 as MDHEN and CDR2 as SYDVKM. V lost 3 bases, J lost 2 bases, and 7 bases lay in between. CDR3 in amino acids: CASSLPLQETQYF. As DNA, the CDR3 is TGTGCCAGCAGTTTGCCCCTGCAAGAGACCCAGTACTTC.

Many counts were recorded for this clonotype. The chain recombines TRBV18 with TRBJ2-1, with D unresolved. Germline V gene lookup returns CDR1 KGHSH and CDR2 LQKENI. CDR3 length: 16 residues. V lost 0 bases to trimming and J lost 1 base, with 10 bases between them. CDR3 nucleotide sequence: TGTGCCAGCTCACCACCGTTATCCGAGTCCTACAATGAGCAGTTCTTC. Its protein is CASSPPLSESYNEQFF.

This clonotype was seen repeatedly, ten times or more. The chain combines TRBV20-1 with TRBJ2-7, with 7 bases identical to TRBD1. Germline V gene lookup returns CDR1 DFQATT and CDR2 SNEGSKA (reference sequence). Germline trimming cut 6 bases from V and 4 bases from J; bases unmatched to any gene: 6. The CDR3 loop spans 12 amino acids. The CDR3 here is CSAISRGYEQYF. The CDR3 DNA is TGCAGTGCCATCTCCAGGGGGTACGAGCAGTACTTC.

In this sample, this clonotype turned up many times. The chain uses TRBV11-2 and TRBJ2-5, with D perhaps assigned TRBD1 or TRBD2 (5 bases each). CDR1 and CDR2 (germline): SGHAT, FQNNGV. The ends were cut back, 2 bases at V and 5 bases at J, with 15 bases in the middle. The CDR3 is 15 amino acids. CDR3 sequence: CASSLLQGGSETQYF. CDR3 in DNA: TGTGCCAGCAGCTTACTCCAGGGTGGGAGTGAGACCCAGTACTTC.

This clonotype appeared many times. This chain links TRBV6-5 with TRBJ2-7, with 7 bases aligning to TRBD2. Germline loops: CDR1 MNHEY, CDR2 SVGAGI. The CDR3 is 15 amino acids. V was pared by 0 bases and J by 4 bases, with 6 bases of the junction left unmatched. CDR3 DNA: TGTGCCAGCAGTTACTCTCTAGCGGTGGGTTACGAGCAGTACTTC. The encoded protein is CASSYSLAVGYEQYF.

This clonotype was seen ten or more times. The chain is built from TRBV12-3 or TRBV12-4 and TRBJ1-5; D remains unclear. V was cut by 3 bases and J by 9 bases, with 21 bases left in between. The CDR3 length is 16 residues. The DNA of the CDR3 is TGTGCCAGCAGTTTGGGTCCCGACCCAGGATGGTGGCCCCAGCATTTT. This codes for CASSLGPDPGWWPQHF.

This clonotype was seen many times. This chain uses TRBV20-1 with TRBJ1-1; D might be TRBD1 (5 bases). The ends were cut back, 6 bases at V and 1 base at J, with 12 bases in the middle. In germline, CDR1 is DFQATT, CDR2 SNEGSKA (reference sequence). The CDR3 covers 13 residues. The CDR3 reads CSADITGNTEAFF. In DNA form, the CDR3 reads TGCAGTGCGGATATCACAGGGAACACTGAAGCTTTCTTT.

This clonotype was picked up many times. The chain carries TRBV5-1 and TRBJ2-5, with 7 bases lining up with TRBD2. This CDR3 is built from 14 residues. Trimming at V came to 3 bases and at J to 4 bases, leaving 6 bases not matched to a gene. Germline CDR1 and CDR2: SGHRS and YFSETQ. CDR3 loop: CASSSAERGETQYF. The CDR3 DNA reads as TGCGCCAGCAGCTCGGCCGAGCGGGGAGAGACCCAGTACTTC.

This clonotype was counted at least ten times. The rearrangement uses TRBV12-3 or TRBV12-4 and TRBJ1-2; D gene uncertain. The CDR3 length is 13 residues. Trimming shortened V by 2 bases and J by 2 bases, and 6 bases separated the two germline ends. The CDR3 region is CASSLIHNYGYTF. The CDR3 bases are TGTGCCAGCAGTTTAATCCACAACTATGGCTACACCTTC.

There are many counts of this clonotype. V usage is TRBV20-1 and J usage is TRBJ2-7, with D possibly TRBD1 on 6 matching bases. Germline CDR1 reads DFQATT; CDR2 reads SNEGSKA (reference sequence). The V end lost 2 bases, the J end lost 4 bases, and 12 bases lay between the germline ends. This CDR3 has 13 residues. DNA of the CDR3: TGCAGTGCTAGAAAACAGGGATTTTACGAGCAGTACTTC. Translating gives CSARKQGFYEQYF.

This clonotype was counted ten times or more. V and J are TRBV12-3 or TRBV12-4 and TRBJ2-1, with D possibly TRBD1 on 7 matching bases. The CDR3 is made up of 15 amino acids. Deletions cut 2 bases from V and 9 bases from J, with 17 bases between. CDR3 sequence reads: CASSLRQGGVGEQFF. DNA for the CDR3: TGTGCCAGCAGTTTACGCCAGGGGGGAGTCGGTGAGCAGTTCTTC.

This clonotype has a count of ten or more. This chain joins TRBV7-8 and TRBJ2-2; 12 nucleotides line up with TRBD2. The length of the CDR3 is 15 residues. CDR1 is SGHVS, CDR2 FQNEAQ, per germline. Losses at the gene ends were 7 bases for V and 3 bases for J; bases not matched to a gene: 3. The CDR3 coding sequence is TGTGCCAGCAACCGACTAGCGGGAGACACCGGGGAGCTGTTTTTT. Translated, it gives CASNRLAGDTGELFF.

There are a few counts of this clonotype. This chain joins TRBV5-1 and TRBJ1-3; D is undetermined. The CDR3 has 15 residues. V dropped 1 base and J dropped 0 bases, with 8 bases sitting between them. In germline, CDR1 is SGHRS, CDR2 YFSETQ. CDR3 in amino acids: CASSLSGSSGNTIYF. The CDR3 bases are TGCGCCAGCAGCTTGTCCGGGAGCTCTGGAAACACCATATATTTT.

This clonotype is termed medium-sized. V usage is TRBV20-1 and J usage is TRBJ2-1, with 7 bases matching TRBD1. CDR3 length: 12 residues. Germline-derived CDR1 and CDR2 are DFQATT and SNEGSKA (reference sequence). V gave up 6 bases and J gave up 6 bases; unmatched junction bases: 5. Written as DNA, the CDR3 is TGCAGTGCCTCCCGGGACAGCAATGAGCAGTTCTTC. Translated: CSASRDSNEQFF.

Ten or more counts support this clonotype. The rearrangement joins TRBV20-1 to TRBJ2-5; 7 bases align to TRBD2. Germline V gives CDR1 DFQATT, CDR2 SNEGSKA (reference sequence). The CDR3 contains 12 residues. With V trimmed by 6 bases and J by 5 bases, 6 bases remained unmatched. The CDR3 protein is CSADGLDETQYF. The CDR3, as DNA: TGCAGTGCCGACGGACTAGACGAGACCCAGTACTTC.

Ten or more counts support this clonotype. The chain couples TRBV3-1 to TRBJ1-3; 8 positions agree with TRBD1. The germline gives CDR1 LGHDT, CDR2 YNNKEL (reference sequence). V lost 4 bases to trimming and J lost 2 bases; unmatched junction nucleotides: 4. The CDR3 consists of 15 residues. CDR3: CASSLRTGTGNTIYF. The CDR3 DNA reads TGTGCCAGCAGCCTTCGGACAGGGACTGGAAACACCATATATTTT.

This clonotype has a count of ten or more. The J gene is TRBJ1-5, the V gene TRBV5-6; 8 nucleotides agree with TRBD1. V shed 4 bases, J shed 7 bases, and the junction held 7 bases outside the gene matches. CDR3 size: 14 residues. Germline CDR1 reads SGHDT; CDR2 reads YYEEEE. For the CDR3, the DNA is TGTGCCAGCAGCGGCCAGGGGGCAAGGCAGCCCCAGCATTTT. It codes for CASSGQGARQPQHF.

In its sample, this clonotype was seen many times. This chain joins TRBV20-1 and TRBJ1-5; 7 bases match TRBD1. Germline V gene lookup returns CDR1 DFQATT and CDR2 SNEGSKA (reference sequence). J lost 5 bases, V lost 6 bases, and 10 bases had no gene match. This CDR3 region has 14 residues. The CDR3 region is CSAKGQNTHQPQHF. The CDR3 DNA is TGCAGTGCCAAGGGACAGAACACCCATCAGCCCCAGCATTTT.

This clonotype appeared many times. The J gene is TRBJ2-3, the V gene TRBV20-1, with TRBD2 matching over 7 bases. This CDR3 contains 17 residues. Trimming removed 1 base from V and 1 base from J; junction bases left unmatched: 11. CDR1 and CDR2 (germline): DFQATT, SNEGSKA (reference sequence). The CDR3 sequence: CSARVFSGGRGTDTQYF. For the CDR3, the DNA is TGCAGTGCTAGAGTCTTTAGTGGCGGGAGAGGCACAGATACGCAGTATTTT.

In this sample, this clonotype turned up many times. The genes are TRBV7-6 and TRBJ2-1, with 9 bases matching TRBD2. CDR3 length: 15 amino acids. CDR1 and CDR2 from the germline V gene are SGHVS and FNYEAQ. J lost 8 bases, V lost 4 bases, and 9 bases had no gene match. The CDR3 loop is CASSSTAGGPDEQFF. The CDR3 DNA reads as TGTGCCAGCAGCTCAACGGCGGGAGGGCCTGATGAGCAGTTCTTC.

Many counts were recorded for this clonotype. The genes are TRBV7-8 and TRBJ2-3, with a weak D call TRBD2 (5 bases). Deletions cut 2 bases from V and 5 bases from J, with 20 bases between. Looked up from germline, CDR1 is SGHVS and CDR2 is FQNEAQ. CDR3 length: 17 residues. The CDR3 spells CASSLTASPKIGDTQYF. CDR3 coding DNA: TGTGCCAGCAGCTTAACAGCTAGCCCGAAGATAGGAGATACGCAGTATTTT.

This clonotype was observed many times. This chain links TRBV7-8 with TRBJ2-4, with 9 nucleotides matching TRBD1. Unmatched junction bases numbered 6, after V lost 5 bases and J lost 7 bases. CDR1 is SGHVS and CDR2 is FQNEAQ in the germline V gene. This CDR3 is built from 14 residues. CDR3 DNA sequence: TGTGCCAGCAGCACCCGGGACAGGGTTAACATTCAGTACTTC. As protein: CASSTRDRVNIQYF.

This clonotype was counted many times. This rearrangement joins TRBV29-1 to TRBJ2-6, with a tentative D call TRBD2 (6 bases). The ends were cut back, 6 bases at V and 1 base at J, with 7 bases in the middle. Germline V gives CDR1 SQVTM, CDR2 ANQGSEA. The CDR3 sequence is 13 residues long. For the CDR3, the DNA is TGCAGCGTGGAGGGATCTGGGGCCAACGTCCTGACTTTC. The encoded protein is CSVEGSGANVLTF.

This clonotype was recorded a few times. This chain links TRBV20-1 with TRBJ2-7, with D possibly matching TRBD1 (6 bases). The CDR3 spans 11 residues. Germline values: CDR1 DFQATT, CDR2 SNEGSKA (reference sequence). Trimming shortened V by 6 bases and J by 4 bases, and 10 bases separated the two germline ends. In nucleotides, the CDR3 is TGCAGTGCGTTGGACAGATACGAGCAGTACTTC. Translated, it gives CSALDRYEQYF.

This clonotype was recorded at least ten times. The chain joins TRBV12-3 or TRBV12-4 to TRBJ2-6, with 8 nucleotides matching TRBD2. This CDR3 region has 19 residues. V lost 8 bases to trimming and J lost 4 bases; unmatched junction nucleotides: 19. CDR3 region: CASAPGTSPGMGGANVLTF. CDR3 in DNA: TGTGCCAGCGCCCCCGGGACTAGTCCCGGCATGGGAGGGGCCAACGTCCTGACTTTC.

This clonotype was detected ten times or more. The chain uses TRBV12-3 or TRBV12-4 and TRBJ2-5; TRBD2 matches at 7 bases. V was pared by 0 bases and J by 5 bases, with 3 bases of the junction left unmatched. This CDR3 is 14 amino acids long. In nucleotides, the CDR3 is TGTGCCAGCAGTTTAGCGGGAGGGCTGGAGACCCAGTACTTC. It yields the protein CASSLAGGLETQYF.

This clonotype was observed many times. The chain carries TRBV28 and TRBJ2-5; D remains unclear. Trimming cost V 6 bases and J 5 bases, with 10 bases left between them. CDR3 length: 12 residues. Germline values: CDR1 MDHEN, CDR2 SYDVKM. The CDR3 region has the DNA TGTGCCAGCAGGCATACTCTTGAGACCCAGTACTTC. Protein: CASRHTLETQYF.

This clonotype has at least ten counts. J is TRBJ1-2 and V is TRBV6-1; no reliable D call. Germline V CDR1 and CDR2: MNHNS, SASEGT. The V end lost 6 bases, the J end lost 4 bases, and 15 bases lay between the germline ends. This CDR3 region has 14 residues. The CDR3 bases are TGTGCCAGCAGGCAACCGATGGCAGTCTATGGCTACACCTTC. Protein sequence: CASRQPMAVYGYTF.